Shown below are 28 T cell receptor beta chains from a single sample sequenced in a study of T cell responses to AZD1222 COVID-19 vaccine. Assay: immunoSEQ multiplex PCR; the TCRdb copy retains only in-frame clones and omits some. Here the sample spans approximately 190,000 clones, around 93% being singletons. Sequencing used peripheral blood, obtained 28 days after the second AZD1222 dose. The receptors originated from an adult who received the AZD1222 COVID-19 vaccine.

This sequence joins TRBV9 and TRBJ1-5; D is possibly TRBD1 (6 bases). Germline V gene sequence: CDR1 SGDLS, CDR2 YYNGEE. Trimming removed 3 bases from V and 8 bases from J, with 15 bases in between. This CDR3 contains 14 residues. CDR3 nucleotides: TGTGCCAGCAGCGCCCTGGGGGGCAGCGAGCCCCAGCATTTT. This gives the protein CASSALGGSEPQHF.

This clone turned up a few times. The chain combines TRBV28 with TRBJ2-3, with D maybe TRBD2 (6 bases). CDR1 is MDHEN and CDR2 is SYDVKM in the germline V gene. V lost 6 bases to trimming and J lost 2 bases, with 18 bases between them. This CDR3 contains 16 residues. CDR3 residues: CASRPTRRGYTDTQYF. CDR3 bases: TGTGCCAGCAGACCTACTAGACGGGGGTACACAGATACGCAGTATTTT.

CDR3: CASSLGGRGYEQYF. The CDR3 region has the DNA TGTGCCAGCAGCTTAGGAGGCAGGGGATACGAGCAGTACTTC. J is TRBJ2-7 and V is TRBV7-2, with D possibly being TRBD1 (6 bases). Germline CDR1 and CDR2: SGHTA and FQGNSA. V lost 1 base to trimming and J lost 4 bases, with 11 bases between them. The CDR3 sequence is 14 residues long.

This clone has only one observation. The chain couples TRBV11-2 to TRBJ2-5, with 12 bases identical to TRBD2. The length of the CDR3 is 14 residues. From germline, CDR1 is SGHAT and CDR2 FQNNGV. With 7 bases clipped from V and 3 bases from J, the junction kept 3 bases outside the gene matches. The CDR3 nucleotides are TGTGCCAGCAAGCTAGCGGGGGGGAAAGAGACCCAGTACTTC. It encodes CASKLAGGKETQYF.

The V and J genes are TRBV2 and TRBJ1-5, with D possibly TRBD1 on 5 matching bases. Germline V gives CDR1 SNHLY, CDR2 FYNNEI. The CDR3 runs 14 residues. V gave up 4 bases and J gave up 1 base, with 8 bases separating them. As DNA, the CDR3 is TGTGCCAGCAGTGTGGGACGGAGCAATCAGCCCCAGCATTTT. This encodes CASSVGRSNQPQHF.

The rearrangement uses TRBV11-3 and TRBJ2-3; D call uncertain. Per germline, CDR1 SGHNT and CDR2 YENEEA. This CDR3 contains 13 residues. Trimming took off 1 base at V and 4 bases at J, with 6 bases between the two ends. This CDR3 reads CASSLVPADTQYF. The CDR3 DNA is TGTGCCAGCAGCTTAGTCCCAGCAGATACGCAGTATTTT.

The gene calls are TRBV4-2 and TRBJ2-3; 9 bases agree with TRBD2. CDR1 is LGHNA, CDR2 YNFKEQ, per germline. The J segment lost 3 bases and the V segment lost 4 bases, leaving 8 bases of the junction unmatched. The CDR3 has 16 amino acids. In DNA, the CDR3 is TGTGCCAGCAGCCTTGGGGCGGGGGGGGCGACAGATACGCAGTATTTT. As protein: CASSLGAGGATDTQYF.

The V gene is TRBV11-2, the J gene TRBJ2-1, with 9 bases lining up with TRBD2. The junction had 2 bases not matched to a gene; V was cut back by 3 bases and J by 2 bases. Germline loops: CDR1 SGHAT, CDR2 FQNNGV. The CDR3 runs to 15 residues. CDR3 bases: TGTGCCAGCAGCTTGGGCGGGGGGGCCTACAATGAGCAGTTCTTC. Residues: CASSLGGGAYNEQFF. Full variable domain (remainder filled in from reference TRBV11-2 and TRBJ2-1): EAGVAQSPRYKIIEKRQSVAFWCNPISGHATLYWYQQILGQGPKLLIQFQNNGVVDDSQLPKDRFSAERLKGVDSTLKIQPAKLEDSAVYLCASSLGGGAYNEQFFGPGTRLTVL.

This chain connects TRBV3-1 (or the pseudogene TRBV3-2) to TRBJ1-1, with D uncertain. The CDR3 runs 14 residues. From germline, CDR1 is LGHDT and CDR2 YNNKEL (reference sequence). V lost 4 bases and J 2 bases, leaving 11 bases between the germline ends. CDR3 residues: CASSLDSINTEAFF. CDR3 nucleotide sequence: TGTGCCAGCAGCCTCGATAGCATCAACACTGAAGCTTTCTTT.

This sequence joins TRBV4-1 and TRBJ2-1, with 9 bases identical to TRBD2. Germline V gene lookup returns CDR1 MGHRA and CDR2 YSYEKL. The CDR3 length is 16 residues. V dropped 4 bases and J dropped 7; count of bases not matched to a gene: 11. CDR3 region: CASSPQAGGRVNEQFF. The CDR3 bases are TGCGCCAGCAGCCCCCAAGCGGGGGGTAGGGTGAATGAGCAGTTCTTC.

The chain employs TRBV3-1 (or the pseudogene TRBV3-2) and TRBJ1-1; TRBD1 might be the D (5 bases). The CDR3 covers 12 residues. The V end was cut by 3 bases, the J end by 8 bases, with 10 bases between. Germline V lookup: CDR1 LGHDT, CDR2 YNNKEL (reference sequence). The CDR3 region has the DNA TGTGCCAGCAGCCACCCACCAGGGGAAGCTTTCTTT. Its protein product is CASSHPPGEAFF.

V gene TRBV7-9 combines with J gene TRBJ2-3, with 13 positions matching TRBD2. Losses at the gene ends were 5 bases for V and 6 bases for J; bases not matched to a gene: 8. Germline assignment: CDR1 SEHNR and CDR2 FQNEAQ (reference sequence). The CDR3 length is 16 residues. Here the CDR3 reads CASSDGLAGAGDTQYF. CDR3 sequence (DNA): TGTGCCAGCAGCGATGGACTAGCGGGGGCAGGGGATACGCAGTATTTT.

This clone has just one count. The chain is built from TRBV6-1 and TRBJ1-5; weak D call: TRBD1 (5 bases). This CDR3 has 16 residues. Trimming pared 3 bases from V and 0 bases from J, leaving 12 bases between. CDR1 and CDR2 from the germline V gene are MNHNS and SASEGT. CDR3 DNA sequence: TGTGCCAGCAGTGACCAGGGTCTCTATAGCAATCAGCCCCAGCATTTT. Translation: CASSDQGLYSNQPQHF.

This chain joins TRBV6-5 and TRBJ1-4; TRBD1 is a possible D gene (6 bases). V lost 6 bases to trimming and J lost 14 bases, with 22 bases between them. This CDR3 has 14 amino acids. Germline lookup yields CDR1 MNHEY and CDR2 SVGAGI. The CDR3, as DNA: TGTGCCAGCAGGGCTAGACAGGCCCGAAATCGGCTGTTTTTT. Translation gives CASRARQARNRLFF.

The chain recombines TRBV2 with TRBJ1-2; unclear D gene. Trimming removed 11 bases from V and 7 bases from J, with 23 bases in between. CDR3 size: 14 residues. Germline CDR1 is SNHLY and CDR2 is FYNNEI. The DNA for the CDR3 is TGTGCCTCCTACCCGGGCCTGGATCAGTTTGGCTACACCTTC. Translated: CASYPGLDQFGYTF.

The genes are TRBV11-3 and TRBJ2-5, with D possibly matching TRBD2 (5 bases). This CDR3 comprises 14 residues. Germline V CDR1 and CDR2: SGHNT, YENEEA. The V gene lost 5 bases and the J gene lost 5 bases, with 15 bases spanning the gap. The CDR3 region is CASSKDGVGETQYF. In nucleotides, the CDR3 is TGTGCCAGCAGCAAGGACGGGGTGGGGGAGACCCAGTACTTC. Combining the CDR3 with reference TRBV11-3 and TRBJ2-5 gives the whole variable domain EAGVVQSPRYKIIEKKQPVAFWCNPISGHNTLYWYLQNLGQGPELLIRYENEEAVDDSQLPKDRFSAERLKGVDSTLKIQPAELGDSAVYLCASSKDGVGETQYFGPGTRLLVL.

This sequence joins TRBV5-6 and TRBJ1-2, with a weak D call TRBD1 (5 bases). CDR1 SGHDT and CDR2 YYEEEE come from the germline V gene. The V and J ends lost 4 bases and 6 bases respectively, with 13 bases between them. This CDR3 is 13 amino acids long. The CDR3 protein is CASSPGGLHGYTF. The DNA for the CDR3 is TGTGCCAGCAGCCCCGGGGGTCTTCATGGCTACACCTTC.

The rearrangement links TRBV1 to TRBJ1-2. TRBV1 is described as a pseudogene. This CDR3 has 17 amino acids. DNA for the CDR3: TGCACCAGCAGCCAAGACGGTGCGGAGAAAGCTAACTATGGCTACACCTTC. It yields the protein CTSSQDGAEKANYGYTF.

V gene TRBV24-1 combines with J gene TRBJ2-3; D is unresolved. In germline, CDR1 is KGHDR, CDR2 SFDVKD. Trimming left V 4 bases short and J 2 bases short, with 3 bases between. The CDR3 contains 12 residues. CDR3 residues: CATSEVTDTQYF. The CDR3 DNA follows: TGTGCCACCAGTGAGGTCACAGATACGCAGTATTTT.

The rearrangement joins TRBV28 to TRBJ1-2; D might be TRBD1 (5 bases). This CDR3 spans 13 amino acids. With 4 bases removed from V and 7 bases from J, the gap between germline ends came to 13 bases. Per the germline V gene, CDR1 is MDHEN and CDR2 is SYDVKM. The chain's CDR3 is CASSSGGLFGYTF. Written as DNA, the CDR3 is TGTGCCAGCAGTTCCGGGGGGTTGTTTGGCTACACCTTC.

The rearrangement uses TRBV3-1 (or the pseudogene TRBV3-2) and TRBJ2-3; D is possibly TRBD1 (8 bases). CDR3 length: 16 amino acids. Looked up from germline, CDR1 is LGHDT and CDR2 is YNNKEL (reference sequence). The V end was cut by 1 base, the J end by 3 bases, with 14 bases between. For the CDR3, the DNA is TGTGCCAGCAGCCAAGCAACAGGGGGGGGGACAGATACGCAGTATTTT. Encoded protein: CASSQATGGGTDTQYF.

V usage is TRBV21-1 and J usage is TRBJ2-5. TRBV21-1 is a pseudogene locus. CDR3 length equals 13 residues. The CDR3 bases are TGTGCCAGCAGTAAGGGCTCACAAGAGACCCAGTACTTC. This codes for CASSKGSQETQYF.

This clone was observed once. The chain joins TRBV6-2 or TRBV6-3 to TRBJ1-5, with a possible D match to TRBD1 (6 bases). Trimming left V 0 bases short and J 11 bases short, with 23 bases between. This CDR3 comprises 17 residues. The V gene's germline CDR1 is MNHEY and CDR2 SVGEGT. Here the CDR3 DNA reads TGTGCCAGCAGTTACTCCTCCGGGACACCAATTAACCCAGCCCAGCATTTT. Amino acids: CASSYSSGTPINPAQHF.

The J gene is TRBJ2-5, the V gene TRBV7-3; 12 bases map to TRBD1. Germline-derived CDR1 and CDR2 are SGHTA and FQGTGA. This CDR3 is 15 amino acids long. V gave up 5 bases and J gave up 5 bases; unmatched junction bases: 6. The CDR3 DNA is TGTGCCAGCAGCCCAGGGACAGGGGGCTATGAGACCCAGTACTTC. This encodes CASSPGTGGYETQYF.

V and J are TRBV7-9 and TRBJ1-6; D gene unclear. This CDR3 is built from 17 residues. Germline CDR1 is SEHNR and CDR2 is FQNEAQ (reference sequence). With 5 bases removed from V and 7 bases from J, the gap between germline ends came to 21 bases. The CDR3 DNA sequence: TGTGCCAGCAGCCTCATTCGGGATCAGCCCGCGAATTCACCCCTCCACTTT. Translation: CASSLIRDQPANSPLHF.

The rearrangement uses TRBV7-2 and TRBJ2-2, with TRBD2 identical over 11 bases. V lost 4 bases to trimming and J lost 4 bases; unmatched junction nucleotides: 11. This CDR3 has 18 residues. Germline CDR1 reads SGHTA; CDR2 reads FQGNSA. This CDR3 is CASSSPRSGGVVTGELFF. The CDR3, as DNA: TGTGCCAGCAGCTCGCCGCGTAGCGGGGGGGTTGTCACCGGGGAGCTGTTTTTT.

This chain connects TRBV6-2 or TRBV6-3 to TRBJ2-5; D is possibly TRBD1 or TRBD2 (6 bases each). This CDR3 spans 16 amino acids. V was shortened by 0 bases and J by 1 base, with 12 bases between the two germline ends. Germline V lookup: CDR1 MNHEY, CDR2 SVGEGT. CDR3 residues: CASSYSTRGLQETQYF. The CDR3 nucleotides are TGTGCCAGCAGTTACTCTACTCGGGGGCTCCAAGAGACCCAGTACTTC.

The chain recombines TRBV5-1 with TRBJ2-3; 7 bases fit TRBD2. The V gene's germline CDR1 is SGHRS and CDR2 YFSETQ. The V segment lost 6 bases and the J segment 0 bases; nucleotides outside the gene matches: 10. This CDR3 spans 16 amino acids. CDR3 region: CASKEWAGVSTDTQYF. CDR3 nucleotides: TGCGCCAGCAAGGAGTGGGCGGGGGTGAGCACAGATACGCAGTATTTT.